Reported below is one TCR beta chain. The antigen this receptor binds is unknown. No much larger clone exists at a distance of one base, and base qualities are not known. The entry originates in a study of cytomegalovirus exposure and HLA in healthy donors (dated by TCRdb to about 2017). About the investigation overall: An earlier analysis of fewer than 750 of the donors reported roughly 300 Gb of sequence data and 117 million unique TCR beta sequences obtained from about 179 million T cells. Roughly 300 gigabases of sequencing data and around 85 million unique TCR sequences made up an early release that covered around 640 HLA-typed donors. Of the approximately 400 genotyped donors, approximately 80% were placed in the genetic ancestry cluster associated with self-reported Caucasian donors. The study was designed to test whether signatures of past pathogen exposure could be identified by cataloging public T cell receptors. The study profiled the T cell repertoires of some 610 subjects by immunosequencing and related them to cytomegalovirus serostatus. Besides the first cohort of roughly 660 subjects, a separate validation cohort made up of roughly 120 different subjects was used. To predict cytomegalovirus infection status, the study combined high-throughput TCR immunosequencing, statistical association of individual TCRs with disease status, and machine learning. To study patterns of TCR occurrence, a later analysis re-analyzed previously published TCR beta repertoires from under 750 donors and added high-resolution HLA genotyping. In the later analysis, no new phenotypic data were used to find candidate immune exposures; instead, reliance was placed on TCR beta sequences and their occurrence across donors. In an earlier analysis of 500 to 650 of the donors, high-throughput TCR beta sequencing was used to judge whether each TCR beta V gene segment behaved as functional or pseudogenic. Donor age, sex, ethnicity and CMV serostatus were compiled together with the repertoire data. A later genetic analysis used genome-wide SNP genotypes for 398 of the 666 donors, treating that subset as a discovery cohort. All discovery cohort repertoires had been generated using a single sequencing platform. Both class I and class II loci were covered by HLA typing, at four-digit resolution. The number of donors typed differed by locus, with about 629-640 for A, B, C, DRB1 and DQB1, around 500 for DQA1, nearly 610 for DPA1, and around 430 for DPB1. Roughly 5 DR-DQ haplotypes were handled as single units for association and clustering because linkage in the cohort was strong. Across about 370 genotyped donors of the cohort, an average of about 240,000 unique TCR beta nucleotide sequences per donor were sequenced, and roughly 17% of those sequences were non-productive.

The library came from the immunoSEQ multiplex PCR assay. The multiplex PCR relied on a mix of 60 forward primers for TCR Vbeta segments and 13 reverse primers for TCR Jbeta segments. The CDR3 region of rearranged TCR beta genes was amplified from genomic DNA by a multiplex PCR assay. The Illumina HiSeq System was used to sequence the amplified TCR beta libraries as 87-base-pair reads. Per the authors' processing: A later analysis tallied around 87 million unique TCR beta chains across the approximately 670 repertoires, and around 9.9 million of those chains were shared by two or more donors. To remove PCR and sequencing errors, raw reads were error-corrected and collapsed into unique sequences using a nearest-neighbor algorithm that merged closely related sequences. CDR3 sequences were aligned to IMGT reference sequences to assign V, D and J gene segments. For a sequence to be retained, a match of at least six nucleotides was required to both a V gene segment and a J gene segment. A rearrangement was called productive if the CDR3 had no stop codons and remained in frame with V and J, and every other rearrangement was called non-productive. Following IMGT convention, CDR3 was defined as the stretch from the second conserved V-encoded cysteine up to the conserved J-encoded phenylalanine. The earlier analysis of about 640 of the donors excluded any sequence lacking an unambiguous match to a single V gene segment. An earlier analysis of some 610 of the donors called V segments functional above 56.7% productive rearrangements and segregating when the between-donor standard deviation exceeded 5%. A statistical classification framework was built for diagnosing cytomegalovirus status from the catalog of TCR beta chain sequences. In a later analysis, V and J genes were assigned by comparing TCR nucleotide sequences against IMGT/GENE-DB human TR gene sequences. In a later analysis, CDR3 sequences and most-parsimonious VDJ recombination scenarios were assigned using the TCRdist pipeline. A later analysis defined each TCR beta chain by its CDR3 amino acid sequence plus V-gene family, and excluded reads lacking a unique V-gene family. A later analysis removed 550 to 650 highly shared, low-generation-probability nucleotide sequences to deal with suspected cross-contamination and a sequencing artifact. In a later analysis, a clonal expansion index was calculated for each public chain from normalized within-repertoire ranks of inferred template counts. A later analysis computed generation probabilities with a VDJ recombination model fitted to out-of-frame rearrangements, and checked the results against IGoR. A later analysis scored TCR-TCR, TCR-HLA and TCR-CMV co-occurrence with hypergeometric tests, applying a repertoire-size bias correction to TCR pairs. In a later analysis, false discovery rates were estimated by permuting HLA or CMV assignments 20 times. In a later analysis, co-occurring TCRs were grouped with DBSCAN, and TCRdist sequence similarity was added when clustering was performed within HLA-allele-positive subsets. For co-occurrence clustering, repertoires with fewer than 30,000 or more than 120,000 public chains were excluded, along with about five repertoires with anomalous nucleotide sharing. TCRdb carries this immuneACCESS record with in-frame sequences only. Its versions omit some clonotypes, under half of them owing to an unresolved V gene in the studies checked, with the rest unexplained. The V and J calls and clone size are taken from that table; D and trimming were inferred from the DNA. The sample table holds 150,000 to 200,000 clones, of which 75% to 90% were seen once. The ten largest clones take up around 4.1% of the sample.

The paper as a whole reports these results and caveats: When HLA alleles, especially DR and DQ, strongly co-occurred, TCR associations were difficult to assign to individual alleles. Specific HLA alleles were associated with roughly 17,000 TCR beta sequences at a false discovery rate of 0.05 in a later analysis. A few of the identified cytomegalovirus-associated TCR beta chains were confirmed in vitro to be specific for cytomegalovirus antigens. According to a later analysis, TCR association rates differed among HLA loci, with DRB1 alleles showing the most associated TCRs and HLA-C alleles showing the fewest. In this cohort, only TCR beta chains were sequenced, and detectable features were limited by the absence of alpha or paired-chain data. A cluster of highly shared sequence variants was judged likely to be a technical artifact of the sequencing pipeline. A further reported finding was that TCR beta sequences accurately predicted the HLA-A and HLA-B alleles for most subjects in the first cohort. Some IMGT-functional V segments, including TRBV6-2 and TRBV6-3, could not be distinguished by the 87-base-pair reads and were therefore excluded. CMV serostatus was the only immune exposure information available for the cohort. Roughly uniform sequencing depth across donors was assumed in presence/absence analyses, although this assumption may not hold. Because counts were too low, roughly 16 rarely observed V segments, including chromosome 9 orphons, were excluded from the earlier analysis of under 650 of the donors. According to a later analysis, parvovirus B19, influenza, CMV and Epstein-Barr virus appeared linked to several top co-occurrence clusters. A total of around 150 TCR beta chains were listed by the study as associated with cytomegalovirus. A later genetic analysis reported fewer N-insertions in productive TCRs among donors in an Asian-associated ancestry cluster than the roughly 700-donor mean. Linkage disequilibrium might explain the correlated functional status among segregating V segments, but an unknown experimental factor could not be ruled out. According to the authors, the approach could potentially be generalized to other disease states and immunological phenotypes. Because some donors lacked HLA typing at each locus, the association tests relied only on the typed subset. V-gene and J-gene trimming of TCR beta chains was associated with a missense DCLRE1C variant in a later genetic analysis, and the association was replicated in an independent cohort. In a later analysis, HLA-associated TCR beta chains were found to be more clonally expanded and to have lower generation probabilities than equally common non-associated chains. The classifier was reported to diagnose cytomegalovirus status with high specificity and sensitivity in both the original cohort and the validation cohort. While some public TCRs were present in many individuals, most TCR sequences turned up only very rarely across donors. In an earlier analysis of around 600 of the donors, most TCR beta V segments were observed in productive rearrangements about 90% or about 30% of the time, broadly matching IMGT annotations. In a later analysis, most CMV-associated TCR beta chains were found to appear HLA-restricted, with HLA associations seemingly driven largely by CMV exposure.

The cohort consisted of 650 to 850 healthy bone marrow donors. All cohort members were sampled while nominally healthy, although unrecorded immune exposures were likely present. The donor was CMV seropositive and was included in the group of around 300 seropositive cohort members. A peripheral blood sample was collected from each donor, and TCR beta sequencing was performed on peripheral blood mononuclear cells. The Qiagen DNeasy Blood Extraction Kit was used to extract genomic DNA from the blood cell samples. Measured from the cysteine to the phenylalanine, the CDR3 is 13 residues long. The kept DNA is CDR3 alone, 39 bases in frame from the first base. CDR1 and CDR2 were assigned from the germline V gene as MNHNS and SASEGT. V lost 2 bases and J lost 0 bases; the stretch between them is 4 bases long.

The V gene is TRBV6-1 and the J gene is TRBJ1-1, with the D gene too uncertain to name. Specimen: PBMCs. The TCR sequence derives from a man aged 50-60 years in good health and CMV-seropositive. CDR3 sequence: CASSEQLNTEAFF. The DNA sequence reads TGTGCCAGCAGTGAACAATTGAACACTGAAGCTTTCTTT.